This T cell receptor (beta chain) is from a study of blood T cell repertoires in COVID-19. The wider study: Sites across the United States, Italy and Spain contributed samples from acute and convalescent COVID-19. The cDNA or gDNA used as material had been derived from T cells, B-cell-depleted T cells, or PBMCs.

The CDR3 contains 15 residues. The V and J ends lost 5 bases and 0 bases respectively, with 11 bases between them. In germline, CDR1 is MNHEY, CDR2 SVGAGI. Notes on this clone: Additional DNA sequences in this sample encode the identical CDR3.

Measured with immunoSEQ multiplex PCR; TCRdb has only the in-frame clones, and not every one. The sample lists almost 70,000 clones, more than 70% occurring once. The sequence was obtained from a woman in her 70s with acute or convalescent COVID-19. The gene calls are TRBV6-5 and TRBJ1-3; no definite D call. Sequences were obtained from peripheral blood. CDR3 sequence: CASSRTGTSGNTIYF. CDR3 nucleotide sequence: TGTGCCAGCAGTCGGACGGGAACCTCTGGAAACACCATATATTTT.